Shown below are 5 T cell receptor beta chains from a single sample sequenced in a study of T cell responses to AZD1222 COVID-19 vaccine. Sequencing was performed with immunoSEQ multiplex PCR; in TCRdb, only in-frame clones are kept and a portion is missing. Here the sample spans 100,000 or so clones, around 76% being singletons. Source: peripheral blood, taken on day 0 of AZD1222 vaccination. The receptors were sampled from an adult in good health.

The V gene is TRBV4-2, the J gene TRBJ1-2; D is unclear. CDR1 LGHNA and CDR2 YNFKEQ come from the germline V gene. There are 15 residues in the CDR3. Trimming removed 0 bases from V and 5 bases from J, with 13 bases in between. CDR3 DNA: TGTGCCAGCAGCCAAGACTTGTTTGCAGCGTATGGCTACACCTTC. Translated: CASSQDLFAAYGYTF.

The gene calls are TRBV6-2 or TRBV6-3 and TRBJ2-3; 12 nucleotides match TRBD2. V trimming: 2 bases; J trimming: 4 bases; junction bases outside the gene matches: 1. The length of the CDR3 is 15 residues. Per the germline V gene, CDR1 is MNHEY and CDR2 is SVGEGT. CDR3: CASSYGLAGPDTQYF. Written as DNA, the CDR3 is TGTGCCAGCAGTTACGGACTAGCGGGGCCAGATACGCAGTATTTT.

The V call is TRBV6-5, the J call TRBJ1-2; possibly TRBD1 for D (5 bases). Germline V gene lookup returns CDR1 MNHEY and CDR2 SVGAGI. Trimming pared 2 bases from V and 1 base from J, leaving 11 bases between. CDR3 size: 15 residues. The CDR3 nucleotides are TGTGCCAGCAGTTACGCCCGCGGGGGTAACTATGGCTACACCTTC. This encodes CASSYARGGNYGYTF.

The V and J genes are TRBV7-2 and TRBJ2-3, with 7 nucleotides matching TRBD1. With V trimmed by 5 bases and J by 3 bases, 5 bases remained unmatched. The CDR3 contains 14 residues. Germline CDR1 reads SGHTA; CDR2 reads FQGNSA. For the CDR3, the DNA is TGTGCCAGCAGCCCCTGGACAGGTACAGATACGCAGTATTTT. It translates to CASSPWTGTDTQYF.

Concerning this clone itself: Germline and junction disagree at one end, which may indicate a read error. The chain carries TRBV6-5 and TRBJ1-1, with TRBD1 as a possible D gene (5 bases). The CDR3 runs 13 residues. Germline CDR1 is MNHEY and CDR2 is SVGAGI. The CDR3 DNA reads TGTGCCTGCAGACAGCTAATGAACACTGAAGCTTTCTTT. Residues: CACRQLMNTEAFF.